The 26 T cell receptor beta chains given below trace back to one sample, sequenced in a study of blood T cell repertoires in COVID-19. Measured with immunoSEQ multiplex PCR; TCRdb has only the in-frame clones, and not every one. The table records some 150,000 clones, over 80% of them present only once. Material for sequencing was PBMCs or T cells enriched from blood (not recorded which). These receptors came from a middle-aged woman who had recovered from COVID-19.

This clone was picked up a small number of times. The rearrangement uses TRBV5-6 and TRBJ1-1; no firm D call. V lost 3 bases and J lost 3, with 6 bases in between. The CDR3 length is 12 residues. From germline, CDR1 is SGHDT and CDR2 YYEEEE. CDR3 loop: CASSSVDTEAFF. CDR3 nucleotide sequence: TGTGCCAGCAGCTCAGTTGACACTGAAGCTTTCTTT.

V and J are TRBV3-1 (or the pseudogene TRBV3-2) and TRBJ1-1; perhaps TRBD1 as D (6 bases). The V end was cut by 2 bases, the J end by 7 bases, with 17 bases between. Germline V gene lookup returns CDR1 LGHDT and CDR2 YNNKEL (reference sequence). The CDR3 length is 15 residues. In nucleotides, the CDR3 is TGTGCCAGCAGCCAATCGCTCGGACAGTTGAGTGAAGCTTTCTTT. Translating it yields CASSQSLGQLSEAFF.

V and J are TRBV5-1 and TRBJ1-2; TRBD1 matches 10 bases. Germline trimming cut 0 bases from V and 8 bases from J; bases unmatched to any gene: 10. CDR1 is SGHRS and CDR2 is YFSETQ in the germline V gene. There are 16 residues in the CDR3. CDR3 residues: CASSLGGTGDTHGYTF. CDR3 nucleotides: TGCGCCAGCAGCTTGGGTGGGACAGGGGATACTCACGGCTACACCTTC.

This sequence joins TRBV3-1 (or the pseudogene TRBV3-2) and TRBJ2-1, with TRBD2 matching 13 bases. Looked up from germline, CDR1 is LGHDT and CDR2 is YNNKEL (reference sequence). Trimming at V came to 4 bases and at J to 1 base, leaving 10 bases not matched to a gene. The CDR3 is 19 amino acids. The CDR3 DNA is TGTGCCAGCAGCCCCCAACTAGCGGGGGGGCCTAAGTCCTACAATGAGCAGTTCTTC. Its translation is CASSPQLAGGPKSYNEQFF.

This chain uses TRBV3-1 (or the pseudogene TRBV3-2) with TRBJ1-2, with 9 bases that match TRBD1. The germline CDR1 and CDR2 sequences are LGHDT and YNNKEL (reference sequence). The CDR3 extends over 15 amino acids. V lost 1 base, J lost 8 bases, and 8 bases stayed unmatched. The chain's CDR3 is CASSQGDRVAGGYTF. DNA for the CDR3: TGTGCCAGCAGCCAAGGGGACAGGGTAGCAGGAGGCTACACCTTC.

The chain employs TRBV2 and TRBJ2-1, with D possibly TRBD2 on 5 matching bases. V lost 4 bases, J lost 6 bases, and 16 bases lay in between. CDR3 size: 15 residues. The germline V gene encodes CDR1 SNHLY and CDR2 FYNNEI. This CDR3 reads CASSGGDRVFNEQFF. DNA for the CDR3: TGTGCCAGCAGTGGGGGAGACCGTGTTTTCAATGAGCAGTTCTTC.

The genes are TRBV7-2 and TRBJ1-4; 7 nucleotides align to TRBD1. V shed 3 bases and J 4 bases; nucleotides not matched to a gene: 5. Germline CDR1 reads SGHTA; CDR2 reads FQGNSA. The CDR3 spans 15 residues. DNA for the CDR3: TGTGCCAGCAGCTTGGCCGGGACAGATAATGAAAAACTGTTTTTT. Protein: CASSLAGTDNEKLFF.

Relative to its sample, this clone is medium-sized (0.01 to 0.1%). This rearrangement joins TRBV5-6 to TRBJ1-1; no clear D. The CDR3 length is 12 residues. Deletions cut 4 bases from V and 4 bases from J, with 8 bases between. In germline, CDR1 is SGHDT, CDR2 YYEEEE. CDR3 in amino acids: CASSGVGTEAFF. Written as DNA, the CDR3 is TGTGCCAGCAGCGGAGTGGGCACTGAAGCTTTCTTT.

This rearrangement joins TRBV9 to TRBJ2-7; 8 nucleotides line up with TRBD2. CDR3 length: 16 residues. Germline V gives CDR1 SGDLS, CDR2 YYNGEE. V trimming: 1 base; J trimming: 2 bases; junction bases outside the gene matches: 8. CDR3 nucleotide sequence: TGTGCCAGCAGCGTAAATGGAGGGCGGGAGGCCTACGAGCAGTACTTC. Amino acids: CASSVNGGREAYEQYF. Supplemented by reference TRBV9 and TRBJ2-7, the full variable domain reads DSGVTQTPKHLITATGQRVTLRCSPRSGDLSVYWYQQSLDQGLQFLIQYYNGEERAKGNILERFSAQQFPDLHSELNLSSLELGDSALYFCASSVNGGREAYEQYFGPGTRLTVT.

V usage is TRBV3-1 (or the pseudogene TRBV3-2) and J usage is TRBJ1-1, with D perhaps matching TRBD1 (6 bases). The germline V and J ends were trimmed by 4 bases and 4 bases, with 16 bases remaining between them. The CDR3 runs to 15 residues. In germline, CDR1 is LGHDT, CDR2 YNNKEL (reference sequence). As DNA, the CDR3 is TGTGCCAGCAGCCCCCCCACAGGGTGGAGCACTGAAGCTTTCTTT. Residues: CASSPPTGWSTEAFF.

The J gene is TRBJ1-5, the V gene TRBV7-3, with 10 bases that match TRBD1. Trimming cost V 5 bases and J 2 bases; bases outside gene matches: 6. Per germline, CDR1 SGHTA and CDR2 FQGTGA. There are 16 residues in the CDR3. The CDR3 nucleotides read TGTGCCAGCAGCCCGACCGGGACAGGGGGCAATCAGCCCCAGCATTTT. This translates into CASSPTGTGGNQPQHF.

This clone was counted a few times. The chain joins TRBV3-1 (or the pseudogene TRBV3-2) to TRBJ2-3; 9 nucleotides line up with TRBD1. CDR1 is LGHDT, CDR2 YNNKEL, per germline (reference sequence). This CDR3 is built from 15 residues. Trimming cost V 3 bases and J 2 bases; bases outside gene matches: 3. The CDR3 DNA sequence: TGTGCCAGCAGCCAGACAGGGGGGACCACAGATACGCAGTATTTT. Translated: CASSQTGGTTDTQYF.

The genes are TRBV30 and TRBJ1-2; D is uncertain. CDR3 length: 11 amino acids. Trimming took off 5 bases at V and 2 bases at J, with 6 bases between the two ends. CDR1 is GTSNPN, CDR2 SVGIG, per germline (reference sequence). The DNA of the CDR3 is TGTGCCTGGGATGAGAACTATGGCTACACCTTC. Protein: CAWDENYGYTF.

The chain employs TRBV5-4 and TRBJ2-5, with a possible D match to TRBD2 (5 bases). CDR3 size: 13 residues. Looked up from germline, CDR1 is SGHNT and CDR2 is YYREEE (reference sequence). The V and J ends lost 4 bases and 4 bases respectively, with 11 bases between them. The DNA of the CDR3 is TGTGCCAGCAGCCTCAGAGGAGGAGAGACCCAGTACTTC. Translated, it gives CASSLRGGETQYF.

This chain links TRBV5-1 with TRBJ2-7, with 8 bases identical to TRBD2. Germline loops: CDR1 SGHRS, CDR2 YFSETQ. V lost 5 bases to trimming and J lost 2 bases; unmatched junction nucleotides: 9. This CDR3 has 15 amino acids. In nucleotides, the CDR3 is TGCGCCAGCAGATTTCAAGCGGGAGAAACCTACGAGCAGTACTTC. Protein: CASRFQAGETYEQYF.

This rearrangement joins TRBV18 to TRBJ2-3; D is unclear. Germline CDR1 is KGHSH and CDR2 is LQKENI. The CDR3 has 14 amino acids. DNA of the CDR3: TGTGGATCTTCCCCGGTCCCTAGCACAGATACGCAGTATTTT. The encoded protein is CGSSPVPSTDTQYF.

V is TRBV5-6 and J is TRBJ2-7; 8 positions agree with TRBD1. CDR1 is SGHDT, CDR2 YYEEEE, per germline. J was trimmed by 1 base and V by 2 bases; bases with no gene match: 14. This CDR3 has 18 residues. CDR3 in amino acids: CASSLKGSGTGVSYEQYF. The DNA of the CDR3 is TGTGCCAGCAGCTTAAAGGGGTCCGGGACAGGAGTTTCCTACGAGCAGTACTTC. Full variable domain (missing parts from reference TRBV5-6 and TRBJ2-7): DAGVTQSPTHLIKTRGQQVTLRCSPKSGHDTVSWYQQALGQGPQFIFQYYEEEERQRGNFPDRFSGHQFPNYSSELNVNALLLGDSALYLCASSLKGSGTGVSYEQYFGPGTRLTVT.

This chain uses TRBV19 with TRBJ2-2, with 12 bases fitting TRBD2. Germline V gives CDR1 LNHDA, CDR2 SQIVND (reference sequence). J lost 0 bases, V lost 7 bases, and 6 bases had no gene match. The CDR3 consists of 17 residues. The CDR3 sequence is CASTSGLAGTNTGELFF. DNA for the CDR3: TGTGCCAGTACCTCCGGACTAGCGGGGACGAACACCGGGGAGCTGTTTTTT.

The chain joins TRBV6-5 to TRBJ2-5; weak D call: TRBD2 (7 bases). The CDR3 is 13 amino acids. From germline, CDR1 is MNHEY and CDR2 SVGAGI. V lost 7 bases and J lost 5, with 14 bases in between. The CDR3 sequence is CASTHGGLETQYF. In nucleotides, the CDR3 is TGTGCCAGCACCCACGGGGGGCTCGAGACCCAGTACTTC.

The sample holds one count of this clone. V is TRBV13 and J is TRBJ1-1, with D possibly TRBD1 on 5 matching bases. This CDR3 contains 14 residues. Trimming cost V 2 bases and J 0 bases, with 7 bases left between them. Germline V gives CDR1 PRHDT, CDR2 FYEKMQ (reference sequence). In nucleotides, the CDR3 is TGTGCCAGCAGCTTAAGGGGTATGAACACTGAAGCTTTCTTT. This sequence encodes CASSLRGMNTEAFF.

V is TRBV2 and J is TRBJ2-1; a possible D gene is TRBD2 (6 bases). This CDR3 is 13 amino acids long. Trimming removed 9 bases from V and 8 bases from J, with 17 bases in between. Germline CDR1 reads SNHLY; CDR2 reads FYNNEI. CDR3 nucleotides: TGTGCCAGTGGGACTGTCGGAGGCGATGAGCAGTTCTTC. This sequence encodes CASGTVGGDEQFF.

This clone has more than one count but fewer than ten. The CDR3 nucleotides read TGCGCCAGTCCGCCTGGGGAGGGCGAGAACACTGAAGCTTTCTTT. Residues: CASPPGEGENTEAFF. The rearrangement uses TRBV4-1 and TRBJ1-1; D is ambiguous. V shed 9 bases and J shed 1 base, with 18 bases lying between them. This CDR3 is 15 amino acids long. Germline CDR1 is MGHRA and CDR2 is YSYEKL.

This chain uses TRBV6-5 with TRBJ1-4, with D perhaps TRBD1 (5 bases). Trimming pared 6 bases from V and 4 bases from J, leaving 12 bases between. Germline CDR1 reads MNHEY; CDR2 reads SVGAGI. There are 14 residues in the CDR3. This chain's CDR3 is CASSPRARNEKLFF. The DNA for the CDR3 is TGTGCCAGCAGCCCCAGGGCCCGTAATGAAAAACTGTTTTTT.

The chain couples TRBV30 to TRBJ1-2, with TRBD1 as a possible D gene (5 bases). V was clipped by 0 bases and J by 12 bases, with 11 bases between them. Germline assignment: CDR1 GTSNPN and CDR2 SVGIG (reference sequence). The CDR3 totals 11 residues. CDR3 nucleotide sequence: TGTGCCTGGAGTGTTGGGGCAGCAGACACCTTC. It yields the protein CAWSVGAADTF. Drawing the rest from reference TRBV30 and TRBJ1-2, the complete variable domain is SQTIHQWPATLVQPVGSPLSLECTVEGTSNPNLYWYRQAAGRGLQLLFYSVGIGQISSEVPQNLSASRPQDRQFILSSKKLLLSDSGFYLCAWSVGAADTFGSGTRLTVV.

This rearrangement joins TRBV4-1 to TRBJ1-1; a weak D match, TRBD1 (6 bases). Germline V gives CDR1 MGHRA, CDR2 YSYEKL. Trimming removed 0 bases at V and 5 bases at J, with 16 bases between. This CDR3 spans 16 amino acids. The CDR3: CASSQDGAGRGTEAFF. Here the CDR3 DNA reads TGCGCCAGCAGCCAAGACGGGGCAGGGAGGGGGACTGAAGCTTTCTTT.

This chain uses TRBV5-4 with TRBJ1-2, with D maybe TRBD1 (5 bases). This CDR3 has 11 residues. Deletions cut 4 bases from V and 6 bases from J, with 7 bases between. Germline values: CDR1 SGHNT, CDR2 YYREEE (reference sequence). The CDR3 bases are TGTGCCAGCAGCCCAGGGCATGGCTACACCTTC. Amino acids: CASSPGHGYTF.